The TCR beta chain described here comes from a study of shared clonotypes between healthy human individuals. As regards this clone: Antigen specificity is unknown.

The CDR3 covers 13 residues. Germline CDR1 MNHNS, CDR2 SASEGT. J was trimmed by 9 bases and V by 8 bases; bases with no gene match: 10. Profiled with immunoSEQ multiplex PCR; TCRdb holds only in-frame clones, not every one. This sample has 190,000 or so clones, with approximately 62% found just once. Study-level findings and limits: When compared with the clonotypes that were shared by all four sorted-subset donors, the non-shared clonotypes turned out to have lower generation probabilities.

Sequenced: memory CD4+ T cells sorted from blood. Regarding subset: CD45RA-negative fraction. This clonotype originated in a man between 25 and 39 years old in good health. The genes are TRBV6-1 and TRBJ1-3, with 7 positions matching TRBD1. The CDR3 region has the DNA TGTGCCAGCGGCGGGACAGTCCAAAGCACCATATATTTT. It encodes CASGGTVQSTIYF.